The 21 T cell receptor beta chains reported below all come from one sample, sequenced in a study of blood T cell repertoires in COVID-19. Some clones are missing from TCRdb's copy, which holds only in-frame ones; the method was immunoSEQ multiplex PCR. The table lists fewer than 80,000 clones, 79% of them singletons. The specimen sequenced was peripheral blood. The receptors were gathered from a woman aged 80 or over with active or convalescent COVID-19.

This chain joins TRBV19 and TRBJ2-2; maybe TRBD1 (6 bases). The CDR3 covers 14 residues. Germline-derived CDR1 and CDR2 are LNHDA and SQIVND (reference sequence). The ends were cut back, 6 bases at V and 2 bases at J, with 10 bases in the middle. CDR3 loop: CASRRGTNTGELFF. CDR3 bases: TGTGCCAGTAGGAGGGGGACAAACACCGGGGAGCTGTTTTTT.

The CDR3 is CASSPTGGGGNTIYF. CDR3 in DNA: TGTGCCAGCAGTCCGACAGGGGGAGGTGGAAACACCATATATTTT. This rearrangement joins TRBV28 to TRBJ1-3; TRBD1 matches at 9 bases. The germline CDR1 and CDR2 sequences are MDHEN and SYDVKM. V shed 5 bases, J shed 3 bases, and the junction held 5 bases outside the gene matches. The CDR3 runs to 15 residues.

This clone has a single count. The rearrangement joins TRBV6-5 to TRBJ2-5, with 7 bases that match TRBD1. Germline V gene data show CDR1 as MNHEY and CDR2 as SVGAGI. The J segment lost 4 bases and the V segment lost 2 bases, leaving 4 bases of the junction unmatched. The CDR3 totals 14 residues. The CDR3 reads CASSYLDRLETQYF. CDR3 in DNA: TGTGCCAGCAGTTACCTGGACAGGCTAGAGACCCAGTACTTC.

This clone showed up just once. This chain connects TRBV7-3 to TRBJ2-7; possible D gene TRBD2, 6 bases. The V end lost 5 bases, the J end lost 10 bases, and 24 bases lay between the germline ends. CDR3 length: 15 amino acids. Germline lookup yields CDR1 SGHTA and CDR2 FQGTGA. The CDR3 DNA follows: TGTGCCAGCAGCGGCACGGGAGCCCGTTCCGAACAACAGTACTTC. It yields the protein CASSGTGARSEQQYF.

This chain uses TRBV9 with TRBJ2-2; D gene unclear. V lost 0 bases, J lost 6 bases, and 3 bases lay in between. The CDR3 runs 12 residues. Germline lookup yields CDR1 SGDLS and CDR2 YYNGEE. The CDR3 region is CASSVDSGELFF. CDR3 nucleotide sequence: TGTGCCAGCAGCGTAGACTCCGGGGAGCTGTTTTTT.

This chain links TRBV18 with TRBJ2-7, with D possibly matching TRBD1 (6 bases). Deletions cut 3 bases from V and 1 base from J, with 10 bases between. The germline gives CDR1 KGHSH, CDR2 LQKENI. The CDR3 sequence is 14 residues long. CDR3 residues: CASSPTGRSYEQYF. For the CDR3, the DNA is TGTGCCAGCTCACCGACAGGAAGATCCTACGAGCAGTACTTC.

The V call is TRBV11-2, the J call TRBJ2-1, with a tentative D call TRBD1 (6 bases). The V gene's germline CDR1 is SGHAT and CDR2 FQNNGV. Deletions cut 3 bases from V and 10 bases from J, with 7 bases between. The CDR3 has 11 residues. The CDR3 is CASSFGTEQFF. The DNA for the CDR3 is TGTGCCAGCAGCTTCGGGACAGAGCAGTTCTTC.

The chain combines TRBV7-5 with TRBJ2-3; the table's D call TRBD2 went unverified against the DNA. TRBV7-5 is tagged as a pseudogene. The CDR3 length is 12 residues. This chain's CDR3 is CARSAILDTQYF. CDR3 nucleotides: TGTGCCAGAAGCGCGATTTTAGATACGCAGTATTTT.

Points on this clone: A junction boundary mismatches the germline segment, possibly from a read error. The CDR3 sequence is CASSISRDSSQPQHF. The DNA of the CDR3 is TGTGCCAGTAGTATATCCAGGGATAGCAGTCAGCCCCAGCATTTT. The rearrangement uses TRBV19 and TRBJ1-5; possibly TRBD1 for D (5 bases). This CDR3 has 15 residues. CDR1 is LNHDA, CDR2 SQIVND, per germline (reference sequence).

The V gene is TRBV7-2, the J gene TRBJ2-7; 10 bases are a match to TRBD2. This CDR3 has 14 residues. CDR1 is SGHTA and CDR2 is FQGNSA in the germline V gene. Trimming took 5 bases from V and 7 from J; bases not matched to a gene: 8. DNA of the CDR3: TGTGCCAGCAGCCATCTAGCGGGGGTGTCTGAGCAGTACTTC. As protein: CASSHLAGVSEQYF.

The J gene is TRBJ2-3, the V gene TRBV7-3, with 7 bases that match TRBD2. The germline V gene encodes CDR1 SGHTA and CDR2 FQGTGA. Trimming removed 6 bases from V and 1 base from J; junction bases left unmatched: 4. CDR3 length: 14 amino acids. In DNA, the CDR3 is TGTGCCAGCAGTGCTAGCGGTCGCACAGATACGCAGTATTTT. It specifies CASSASGRTDTQYF.

V gene TRBV7-8 combines with J gene TRBJ2-2, with 10 bases aligning to TRBD1. The CDR3 extends over 19 amino acids. The germline CDR1 and CDR2 sequences are SGHVS and FQNEAQ. Trimming removed 0 bases from V and 7 bases from J; junction bases left unmatched: 14. CDR3 residues: CASSLASSTGGRSFGELFF. CDR3 coding DNA: TGTGCCAGCAGCTTAGCGAGTTCGACAGGGGGCAGGTCCTTCGGGGAGCTGTTTTTT.

The chain employs TRBV2 and TRBJ2-1, with no clear D. Trimming took off 9 bases at V and 0 bases at J, with 9 bases between the two ends. This CDR3 region has 13 residues. CDR1 and CDR2 from the germline V gene are SNHLY and FYNNEI. The CDR3 protein is CASHWSSYNEQFF. DNA of the CDR3: TGTGCCAGTCACTGGAGCTCCTACAATGAGCAGTTCTTC.

The CDR3 DNA sequence: TGTGCCAGCAGTCCAAGACAGGGGACGATCCAAAACACTGAAGCTTTCTTT. This codes for CASSPRQGTIQNTEAFF. The chain recombines TRBV6-6 with TRBJ1-1; TRBD1 agrees at 8 bases. There are 17 residues in the CDR3. The germline CDR1 and CDR2 sequences are MNHNY and SVGAGI (reference sequence). Germline trimming cut 5 bases from V and 2 bases from J; bases unmatched to any gene: 13.

The chain is built from TRBV6-5 and TRBJ1-2; tentative D call: TRBD1 (6 bases). Germline V lookup: CDR1 MNHEY, CDR2 SVGAGI. Between the trimmed V and J ends, which lost 8 bases and 4 bases, there was a span of 14 bases. This CDR3 has 13 amino acids. CDR3 nucleotides: TGTGCCAGCTTAGGGGGAGAGAGCTATGGCTACACCTTC. Its translation is CASLGGESYGYTF.

The J gene is TRBJ2-7, the V gene TRBV6-5, with 7 bases that match TRBD1. After removal of 7 bases from V and 9 bases from J, the junction contained 18 bases not matched to a gene. The CDR3 consists of 15 residues. The germline V gene encodes CDR1 MNHEY and CDR2 SVGAGI. The DNA for the CDR3 is TGTGCCAGCAAATCACCTGGGACAGCACCTACGACGCAGTACTTC. This encodes CASKSPGTAPTTQYF.

The chain couples TRBV3-1 (or the pseudogene TRBV3-2) to TRBJ2-1; 14 nucleotides agree with TRBD2. In germline, CDR1 is LGHDT, CDR2 YNNKEL (reference sequence). The CDR3 is 16 amino acids. V lost 4 bases to trimming and J lost 3 bases; unmatched junction nucleotides: 2. The DNA of the CDR3 is TGTGCCAGCAGCCTGGGACTAGCGGGGGTCTACAATGAGCAGTTCTTC. As protein: CASSLGLAGVYNEQFF.

The chain combines TRBV6-2 or TRBV6-3 with TRBJ1-5; D might be TRBD1 (6 bases). Trimming pared 5 bases from V and 0 bases from J, leaving 26 bases between. The length of the CDR3 is 20 residues. CDR1 and CDR2 (germline): MNHEY, SVGEGT. The CDR3 is CASSPGHPRPRAYSNQPQHF. In DNA, the CDR3 is TGTGCCAGCAGTCCGGGACATCCCAGGCCGCGTGCATATAGCAATCAGCCCCAGCATTTT.

The rearrangement uses TRBV6-5 and TRBJ1-3, with TRBD1 identical over 7 bases. The CDR3 length is 15 residues. Germline CDR1 MNHEY, CDR2 SVGAGI. Unmatched junction bases numbered 12, after V lost 5 bases and J lost 8 bases. The CDR3 spells CASSRRQGRRHTIYF. The CDR3 DNA sequence: TGTGCCAGCAGTCGCCGACAGGGAAGGAGGCACACCATATATTTT.

This chain connects TRBV2 to TRBJ2-3, with D perhaps matching TRBD1 (6 bases). This CDR3 is 13 amino acids long. Between the trimmed V and J ends, which lost 3 bases and 7 bases, there was a span of 11 bases. Germline-derived CDR1 and CDR2 are SNHLY and FYNNEI. CDR3 coding DNA: TGTGCCAGCAGTGATAGGGACACCCATACGCAGTATTTT. This codes for CASSDRDTHTQYF.

The V gene is TRBV7-2, the J gene TRBJ1-1; D unresolved. V dropped 1 base and J dropped 6 bases, with 12 bases sitting between them. Germline V gene sequence: CDR1 SGHTA, CDR2 FQGNSA. There are 14 residues in the CDR3. CDR3 nucleotide sequence: TGTGCCAGCAGCTTAGGGATTCAACGGGCTGAAGCTTTCTTT. Translated: CASSLGIQRAEAFF.